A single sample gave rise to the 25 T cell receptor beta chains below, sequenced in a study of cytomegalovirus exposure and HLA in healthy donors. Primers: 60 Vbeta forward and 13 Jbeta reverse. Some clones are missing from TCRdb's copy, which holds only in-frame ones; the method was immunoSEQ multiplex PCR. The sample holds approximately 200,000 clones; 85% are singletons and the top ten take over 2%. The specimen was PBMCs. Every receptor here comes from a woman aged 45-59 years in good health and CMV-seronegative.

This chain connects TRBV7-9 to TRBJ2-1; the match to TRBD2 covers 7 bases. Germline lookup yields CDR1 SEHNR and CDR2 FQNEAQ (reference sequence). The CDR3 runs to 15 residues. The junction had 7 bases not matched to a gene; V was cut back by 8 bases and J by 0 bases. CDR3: CASGLQRDSYNEQFF. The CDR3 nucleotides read TGTGCCAGCGGGCTCCAGCGGGACTCCTACAATGAGCAGTTCTTC.

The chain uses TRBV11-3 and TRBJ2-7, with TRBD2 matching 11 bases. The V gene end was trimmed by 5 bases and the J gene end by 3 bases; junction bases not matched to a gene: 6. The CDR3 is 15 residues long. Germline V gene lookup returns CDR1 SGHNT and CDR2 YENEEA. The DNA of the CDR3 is TGTGCCAGCAGCCCGGGACTAGCGGAGCTCTACGAGCAGTACTTC. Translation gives CASSPGLAELYEQYF.

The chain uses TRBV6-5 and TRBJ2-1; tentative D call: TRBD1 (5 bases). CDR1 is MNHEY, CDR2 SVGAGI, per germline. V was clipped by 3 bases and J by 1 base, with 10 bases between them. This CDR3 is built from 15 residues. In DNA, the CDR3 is TGTGCCAGCAGTTATCTGGGGCTGTCCTACAATGAGCAGTTCTTC. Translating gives CASSYLGLSYNEQFF.

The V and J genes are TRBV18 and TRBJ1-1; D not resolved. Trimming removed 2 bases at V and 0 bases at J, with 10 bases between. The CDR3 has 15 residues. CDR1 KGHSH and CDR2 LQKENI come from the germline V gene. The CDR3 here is CASSPSRQMNTEAFF. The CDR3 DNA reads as TGTGCCAGCTCACCAAGCAGGCAGATGAACACTGAAGCTTTCTTT.

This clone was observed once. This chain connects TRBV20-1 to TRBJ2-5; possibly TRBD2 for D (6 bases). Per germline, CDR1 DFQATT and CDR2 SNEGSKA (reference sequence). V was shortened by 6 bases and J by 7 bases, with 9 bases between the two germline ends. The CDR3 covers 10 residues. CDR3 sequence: CSAAGRTQYF. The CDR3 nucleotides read TGCAGTGCCGCGGGGAGGACCCAGTACTTC.

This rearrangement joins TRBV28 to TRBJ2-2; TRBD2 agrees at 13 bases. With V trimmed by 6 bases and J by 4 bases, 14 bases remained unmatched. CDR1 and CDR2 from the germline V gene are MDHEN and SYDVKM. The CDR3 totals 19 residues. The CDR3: CASRPTRTSGSKGTGELFF. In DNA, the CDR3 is TGTGCCAGCAGACCAACCCGGACTAGCGGGAGTAAAGGCACCGGGGAGCTGTTTTTT.

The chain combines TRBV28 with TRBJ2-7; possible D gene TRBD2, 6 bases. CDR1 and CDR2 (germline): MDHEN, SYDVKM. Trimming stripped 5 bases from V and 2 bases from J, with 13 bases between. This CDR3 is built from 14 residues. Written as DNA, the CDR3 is TGTGCCAGCAGTCGCGGGGAAGGTACCTACGAGCAGTACTTC. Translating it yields CASSRGEGTYEQYF.

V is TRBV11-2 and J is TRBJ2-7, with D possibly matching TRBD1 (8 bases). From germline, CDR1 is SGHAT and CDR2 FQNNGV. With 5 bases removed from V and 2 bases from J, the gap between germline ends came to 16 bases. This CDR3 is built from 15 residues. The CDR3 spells CASSQGQGGTYEQYF. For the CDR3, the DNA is TGTGCCAGCAGCCAAGGACAGGGAGGGACCTACGAGCAGTACTTC.

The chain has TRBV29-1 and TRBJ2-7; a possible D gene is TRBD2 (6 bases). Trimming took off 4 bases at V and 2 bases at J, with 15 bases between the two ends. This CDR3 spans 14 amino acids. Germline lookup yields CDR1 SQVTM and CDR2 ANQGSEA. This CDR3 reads CSVGSRGATYEQYF. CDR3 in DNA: TGCAGCGTTGGGTCGCGGGGCGCAACCTACGAGCAGTACTTC.

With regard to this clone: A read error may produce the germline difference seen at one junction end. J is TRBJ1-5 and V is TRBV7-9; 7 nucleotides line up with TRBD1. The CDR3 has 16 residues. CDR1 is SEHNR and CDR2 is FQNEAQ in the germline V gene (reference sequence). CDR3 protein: CSSSPETGSSNQPQHF. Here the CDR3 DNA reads TGTTCCAGCAGCCCAGAGACAGGGTCCAGCAATCAGCCCCAGCATTTT.

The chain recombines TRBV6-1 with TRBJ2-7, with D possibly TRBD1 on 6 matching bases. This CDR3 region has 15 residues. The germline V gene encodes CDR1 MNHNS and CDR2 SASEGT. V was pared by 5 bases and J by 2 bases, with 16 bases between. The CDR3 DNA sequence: TGTGCCAGCAGTCTTGGGGACACCCCTACCTACGAGCAGTACTTC. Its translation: CASSLGDTPTYEQYF.

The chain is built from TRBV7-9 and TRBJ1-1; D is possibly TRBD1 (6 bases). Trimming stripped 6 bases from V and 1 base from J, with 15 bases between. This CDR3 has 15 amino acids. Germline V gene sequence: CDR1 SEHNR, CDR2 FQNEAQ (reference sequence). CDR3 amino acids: CASSPTGITNTEAFF. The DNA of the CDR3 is TGTGCCAGCAGTCCAACAGGGATTACGAACACTGAAGCTTTCTTT.

CDR3 DNA: TGCGCCAGCAGCCTCGGGTCTGTTTATGATGAGCAGTTCTTC. This translates into CASSLGSVYDEQFF. V gene TRBV5-1 combines with J gene TRBJ2-1; D is unclear. The ends were cut back, 4 bases at V and 8 bases at J, with 16 bases in the middle. The CDR3 runs 14 residues. In germline, CDR1 is SGHRS, CDR2 YFSETQ.

The CDR3 loop reads CSGLAENSYEQYF. CDR3 in DNA: TGCAGCGGACTAGCGGAGAACTCCTACGAGCAGTACTTC. This rearrangement joins TRBV29-1 to TRBJ2-7; 9 nucleotides agree with TRBD2. The V and J ends lost 7 bases and 0 bases, in that order; junction bases with no gene match: 4. Germline values: CDR1 SQVTM, CDR2 ANQGSEA. CDR3 length equals 13 residues.

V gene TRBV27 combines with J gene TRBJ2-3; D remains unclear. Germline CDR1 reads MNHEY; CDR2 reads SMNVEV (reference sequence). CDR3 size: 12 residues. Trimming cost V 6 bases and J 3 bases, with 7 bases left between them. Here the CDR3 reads CASSPKTDTQYF. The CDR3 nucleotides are TGTGCCAGCAGCCCCAAAACAGATACGCAGTATTTT.

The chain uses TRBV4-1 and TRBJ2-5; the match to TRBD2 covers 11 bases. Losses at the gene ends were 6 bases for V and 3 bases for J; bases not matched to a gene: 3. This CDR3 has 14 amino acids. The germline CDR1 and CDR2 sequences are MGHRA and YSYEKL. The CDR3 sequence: CASSRLAGKETQYF. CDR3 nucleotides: TGCGCCAGCAGTCGACTAGCGGGAAAAGAGACCCAGTACTTC.

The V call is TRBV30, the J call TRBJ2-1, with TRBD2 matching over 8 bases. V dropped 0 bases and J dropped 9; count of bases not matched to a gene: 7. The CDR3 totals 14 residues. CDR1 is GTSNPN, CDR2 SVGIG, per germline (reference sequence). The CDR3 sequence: CAWSVDGRGPEQFF. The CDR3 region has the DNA TGTGCCTGGAGTGTTGACGGGAGGGGCCCTGAGCAGTTCTTC.

CDR3 region: CASSSPPASGSILYNEQFF. CDR3 nucleotides: TGTGCCAGCAGCTCCCCTCCGGCTAGCGGGAGTATCTTGTACAATGAGCAGTTCTTC. This chain joins TRBV7-9 and TRBJ2-1; 10 bases are a match to TRBD2. From germline, CDR1 is SEHNR and CDR2 FQNEAQ (reference sequence). The V segment lost 4 bases and the J segment 4 bases; nucleotides outside the gene matches: 16. The CDR3 length is 19 residues.

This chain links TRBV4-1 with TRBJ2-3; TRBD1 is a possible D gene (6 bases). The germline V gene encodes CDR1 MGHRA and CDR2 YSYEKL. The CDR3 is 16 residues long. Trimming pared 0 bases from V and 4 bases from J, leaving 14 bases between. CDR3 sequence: CASSQEIRTAADTQYF. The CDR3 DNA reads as TGCGCCAGCAGCCAAGAAATAAGGACAGCCGCAGATACGCAGTATTTT.

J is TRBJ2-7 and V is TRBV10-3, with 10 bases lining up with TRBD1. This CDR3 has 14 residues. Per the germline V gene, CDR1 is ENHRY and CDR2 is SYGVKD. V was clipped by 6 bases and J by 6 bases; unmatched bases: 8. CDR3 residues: CAIRSGQGLPEQYF. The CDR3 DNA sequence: TGTGCCATCAGATCGGGACAGGGGCTCCCCGAGCAGTACTTC.

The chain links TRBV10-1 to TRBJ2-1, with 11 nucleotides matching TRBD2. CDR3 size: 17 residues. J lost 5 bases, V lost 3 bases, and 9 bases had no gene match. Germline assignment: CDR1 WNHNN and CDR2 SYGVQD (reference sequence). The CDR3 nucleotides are TGCGCCAGCAGTGACATCGCCGGGACTAGCGGAGACAATGAGCAGTTCTTC. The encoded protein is CASSDIAGTSGDNEQFF.

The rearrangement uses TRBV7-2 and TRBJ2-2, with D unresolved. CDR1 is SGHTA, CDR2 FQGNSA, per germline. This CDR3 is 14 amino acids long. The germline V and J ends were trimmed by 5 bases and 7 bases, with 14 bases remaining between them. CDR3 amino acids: CASSTHFANGELFF. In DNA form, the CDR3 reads TGTGCCAGCAGCACCCACTTCGCCAACGGGGAGCTGTTTTTT.

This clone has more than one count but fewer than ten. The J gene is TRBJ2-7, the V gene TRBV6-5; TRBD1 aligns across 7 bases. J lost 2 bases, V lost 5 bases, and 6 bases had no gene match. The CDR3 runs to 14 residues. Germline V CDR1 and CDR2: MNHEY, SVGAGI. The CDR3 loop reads CASSPGTAPYEQYF. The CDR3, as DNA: TGTGCCAGCAGTCCCGGGACAGCACCCTACGAGCAGTACTTC.

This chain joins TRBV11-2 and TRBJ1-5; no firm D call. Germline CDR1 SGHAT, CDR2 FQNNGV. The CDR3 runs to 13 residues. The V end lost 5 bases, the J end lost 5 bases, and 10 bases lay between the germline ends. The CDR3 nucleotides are TGTGCCAGCAGCCCAGATTTTGATCAGCCCCAGCATTTT. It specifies CASSPDFDQPQHF.

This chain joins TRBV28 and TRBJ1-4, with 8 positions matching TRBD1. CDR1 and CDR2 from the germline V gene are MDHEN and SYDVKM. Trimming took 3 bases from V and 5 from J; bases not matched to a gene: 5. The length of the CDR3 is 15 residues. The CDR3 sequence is CASSFQGARNEKLFF. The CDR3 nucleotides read TGTGCCAGCAGTTTTCAGGGGGCGCGGAATGAAAAACTGTTTTTT.